This T cell receptor beta chain was documented in a study of blood T cell repertoires in COVID-19. Study-wide background: Sites in the United States, Italy and Spain provided acute and convalescent COVID-19 samples.

Profiled with immunoSEQ multiplex PCR; TCRdb holds only in-frame clones, not every one. Of 130,000 to 150,000 clones listed, roughly 84% are singletons. This clonotype originated in a human donor in a cohort sampled during active COVID-19. Sequencing used peripheral blood.

The CDR3 nucleotides are TGTGCCAGCAGTTTCCGGGGGGGGTATGAAAAACTGTTTTTT. Translating it yields CASSFRGGYEKLFF. The chain couples TRBV27 to TRBJ1-4; perhaps TRBD1 as D (5 bases). Germline CDR1 MNHEY, CDR2 SMNVEV (reference sequence). The CDR3 contains 14 residues. Trimming took 3 bases from V and 6 from J, leaving 11 bases between them.